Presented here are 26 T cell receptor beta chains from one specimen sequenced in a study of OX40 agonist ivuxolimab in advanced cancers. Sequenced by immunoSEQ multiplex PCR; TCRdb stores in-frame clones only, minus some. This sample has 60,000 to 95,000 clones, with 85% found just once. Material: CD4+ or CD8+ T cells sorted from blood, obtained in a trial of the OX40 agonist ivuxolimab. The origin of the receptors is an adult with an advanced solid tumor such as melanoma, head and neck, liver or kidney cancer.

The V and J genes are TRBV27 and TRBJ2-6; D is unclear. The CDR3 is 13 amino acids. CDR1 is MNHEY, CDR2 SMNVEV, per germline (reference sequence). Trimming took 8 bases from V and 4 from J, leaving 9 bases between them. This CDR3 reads CASAEQGANVLTF. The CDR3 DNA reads TGTGCCAGCGCTGAACAGGGGGCCAACGTCCTGACTTTC.

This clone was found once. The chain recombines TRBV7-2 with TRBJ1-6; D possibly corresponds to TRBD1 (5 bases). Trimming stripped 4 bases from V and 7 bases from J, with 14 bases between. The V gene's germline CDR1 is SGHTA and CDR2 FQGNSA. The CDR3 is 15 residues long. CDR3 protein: CASSYPGRANSPLHF. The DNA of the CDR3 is TGTGCCAGCAGCTACCCGGGACGGGCAAATTCACCCCTCCACTTT.

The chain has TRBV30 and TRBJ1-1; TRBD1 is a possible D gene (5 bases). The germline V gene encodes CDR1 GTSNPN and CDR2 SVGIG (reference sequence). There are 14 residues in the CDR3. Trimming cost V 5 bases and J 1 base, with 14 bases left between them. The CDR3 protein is CAWEKDTSNTEAFF. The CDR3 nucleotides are TGTGCCTGGGAAAAGGACACCTCGAACACTGAAGCTTTCTTT.

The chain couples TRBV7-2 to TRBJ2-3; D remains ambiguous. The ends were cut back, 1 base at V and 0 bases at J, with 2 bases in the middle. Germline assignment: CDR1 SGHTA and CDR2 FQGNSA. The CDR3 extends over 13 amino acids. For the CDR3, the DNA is TGTGCCAGCAGCTTAGACAGCACAGATACGCAGTATTTT. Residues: CASSLDSTDTQYF.

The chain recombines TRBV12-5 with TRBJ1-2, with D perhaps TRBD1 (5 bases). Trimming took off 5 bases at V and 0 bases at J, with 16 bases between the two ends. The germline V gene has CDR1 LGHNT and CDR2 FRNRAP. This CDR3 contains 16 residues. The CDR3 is CASGGTVQLTNYGYTF. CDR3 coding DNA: TGTGCTAGTGGTGGGACGGTACAGCTAACTAACTATGGCTACACCTTC.

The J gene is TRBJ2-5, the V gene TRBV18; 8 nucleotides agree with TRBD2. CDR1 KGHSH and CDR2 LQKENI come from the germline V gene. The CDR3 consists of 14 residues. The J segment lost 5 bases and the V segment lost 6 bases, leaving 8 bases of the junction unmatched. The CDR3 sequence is CASSPSGGGETQYF. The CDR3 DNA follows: TGTGCCAGCTCCCCCAGCGGGGGTGGGGAGACCCAGTACTTC.

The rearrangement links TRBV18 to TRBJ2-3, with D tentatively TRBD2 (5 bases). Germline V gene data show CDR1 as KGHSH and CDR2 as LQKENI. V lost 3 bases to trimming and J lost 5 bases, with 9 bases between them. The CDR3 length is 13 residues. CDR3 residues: CASSPGGKDTQYF. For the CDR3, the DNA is TGTGCCAGCTCACCCGGAGGCAAAGATACGCAGTATTTT.

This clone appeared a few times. For the CDR3, the DNA is TGTGCCAGCTCCAGAACAGCAGGGGGGCTTGTGAAGACCCAGTACTTC. Protein: CASSRTAGGLVKTQYF. V usage is TRBV18 and J usage is TRBJ2-5; weak D call: TRBD1 (7 bases). The V gene lost 6 bases and the J gene lost 6 bases, with 23 bases spanning the gap. Germline assignment: CDR1 KGHSH and CDR2 LQKENI. This CDR3 contains 16 residues.

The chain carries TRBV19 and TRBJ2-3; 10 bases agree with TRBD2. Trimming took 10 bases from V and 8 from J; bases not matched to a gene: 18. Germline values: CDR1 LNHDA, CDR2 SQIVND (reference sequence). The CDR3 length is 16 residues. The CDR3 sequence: CATAHQRGGLGATQYF. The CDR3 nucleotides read TGTGCCACCGCCCACCAGCGGGGGGGCCTCGGCGCTACGCAGTATTTT.

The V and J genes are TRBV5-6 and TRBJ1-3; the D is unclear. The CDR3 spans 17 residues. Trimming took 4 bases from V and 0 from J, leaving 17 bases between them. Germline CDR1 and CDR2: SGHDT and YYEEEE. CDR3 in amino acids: CASSDRRQASSGNTIYF. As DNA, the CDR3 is TGTGCCAGCAGCGATCGACGGCAGGCAAGCTCTGGAAACACCATATATTTT. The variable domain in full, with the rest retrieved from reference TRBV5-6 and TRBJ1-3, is DAGVTQSPTHLIKTRGQQVTLRCSPKSGHDTVSWYQQALGQGPQFIFQYYEEEERQRGNFPDRFSGHQFPNYSSELNVNALLLGDSALYLCASSDRRQASSGNTIYFGEGSWLTVV.

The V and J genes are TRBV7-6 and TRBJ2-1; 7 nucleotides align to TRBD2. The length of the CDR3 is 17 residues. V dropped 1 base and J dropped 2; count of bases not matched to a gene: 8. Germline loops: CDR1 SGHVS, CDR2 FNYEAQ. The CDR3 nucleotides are TGTGCCAGCAGCTTAGGTTGGGGGGGGACCGCCTACAATGAGCAGTTCTTC. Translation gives CASSLGWGGTAYNEQFF.

This CDR3 reads CASSESWVTQRADTQYF. In DNA form, the CDR3 reads TGCGCCAGCAGTGAGTCCTGGGTCACCCAGAGGGCAGATACGCAGTATTTT. V and J are TRBV10-2 and TRBJ2-3, with D maybe TRBD2 (5 bases). CDR1 and CDR2 (germline): WSHSY, SAAADI. The CDR3 is 17 amino acids. The V end was cut by 0 bases, the J end by 4 bases, with 17 bases between.

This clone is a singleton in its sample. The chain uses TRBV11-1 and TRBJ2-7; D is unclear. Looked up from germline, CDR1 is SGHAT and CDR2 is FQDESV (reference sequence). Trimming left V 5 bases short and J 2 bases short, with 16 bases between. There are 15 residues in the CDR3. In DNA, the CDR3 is TGTGCCAGCAGCCAAACTGGGCCAGCCGCCTACGAGCAGTACTTC. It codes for CASSQTGPAAYEQYF. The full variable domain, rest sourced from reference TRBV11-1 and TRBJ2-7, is EAEVAQSPRYKITEKSQAVAFWCDPISGHATLYWYRQILGQGPELLVQFQDESVVDDSQLPKDRFSAERLKGVDSTLKIQPAELGDSAMYLCASSQTGPAAYEQYFGPGTRLTVT.

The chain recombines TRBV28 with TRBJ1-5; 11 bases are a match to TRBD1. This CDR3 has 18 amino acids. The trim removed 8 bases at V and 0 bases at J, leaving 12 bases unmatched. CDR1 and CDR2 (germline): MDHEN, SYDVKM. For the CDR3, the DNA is TGTGCCAGCGGAGTCCGGGACAGGGGGATTAATAGCAATCAGCCCCAGCATTTT. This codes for CASGVRDRGINSNQPQHF.

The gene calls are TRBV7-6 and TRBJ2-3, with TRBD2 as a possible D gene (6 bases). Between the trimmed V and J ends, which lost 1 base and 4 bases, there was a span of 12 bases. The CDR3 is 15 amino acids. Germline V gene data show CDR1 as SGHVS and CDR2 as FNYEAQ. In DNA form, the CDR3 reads TGTGCCAGCAGCTTAGGATCGGGGGTCCCAGATACGCAGTATTTT. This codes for CASSLGSGVPDTQYF.

The CDR3 is CASSLVQGEGDTQYF. Here the CDR3 DNA reads TGTGCCAGCAGCTTGGTGCAGGGGGAGGGAGATACGCAGTATTTT. This chain joins TRBV5-6 and TRBJ2-3; perhaps D is TRBD1 or TRBD2 (7 bases each). The V gene's germline CDR1 is SGHDT and CDR2 YYEEEE. V lost 0 bases and J 5 bases, leaving 13 bases between the germline ends. This CDR3 spans 15 amino acids. Together with reference TRBV5-6 and TRBJ2-3, the CDR3 gives the full variable domain: DAGVTQSPTHLIKTRGQQVTLRCSPKSGHDTVSWYQQALGQGPQFIFQYYEEEERQRGNFPDRFSGHQFPNYSSELNVNALLLGDSALYLCASSLVQGEGDTQYFGPGTRLTVL.

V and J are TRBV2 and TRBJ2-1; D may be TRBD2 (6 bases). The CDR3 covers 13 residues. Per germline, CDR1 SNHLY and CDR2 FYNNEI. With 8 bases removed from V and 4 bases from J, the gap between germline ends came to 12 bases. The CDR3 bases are TGTGCCAGCGTCCAGGGACTTTACAATGAGCAGTTCTTC. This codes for CASVQGLYNEQFF.

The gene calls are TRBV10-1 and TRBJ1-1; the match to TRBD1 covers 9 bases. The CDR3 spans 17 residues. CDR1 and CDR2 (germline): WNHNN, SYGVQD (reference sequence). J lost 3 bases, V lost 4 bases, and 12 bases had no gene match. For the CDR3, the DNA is TGCGCCAGCAGTGCCCTCCGGGACAGGGCAAACGACACTGAAGCTTTCTTT. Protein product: CASSALRDRANDTEAFF.

The CDR3 here is CASSDLTQDNLAGGQSTDTQYF. The DNA for the CDR3 is TGTGCCAGCAGTGACTTGACCCAGGATAACCTAGCGGGGGGACAAAGCACAGATACGCAGTATTTT. The V call is TRBV6-4, the J call TRBJ2-3; 11 bases align to TRBD2. The CDR3 extends over 22 amino acids. V trimming: 1 base; J trimming: 0 bases; junction bases outside the gene matches: 18. The germline CDR1 and CDR2 sequences are MRHNA and SNTAGT.

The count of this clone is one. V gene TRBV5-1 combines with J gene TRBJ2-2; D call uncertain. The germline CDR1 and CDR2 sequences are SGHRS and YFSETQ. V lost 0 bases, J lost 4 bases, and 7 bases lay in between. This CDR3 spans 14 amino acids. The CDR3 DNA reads TGCGCCAGCAGCTTGGTGTTGGGCACCGGGGAGCTGTTTTTT. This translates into CASSLVLGTGELFF.

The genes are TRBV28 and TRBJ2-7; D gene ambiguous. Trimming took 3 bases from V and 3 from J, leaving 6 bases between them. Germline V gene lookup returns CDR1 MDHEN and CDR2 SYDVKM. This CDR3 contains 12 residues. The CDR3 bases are TGTGCCAGCAGTTTGACCCGCTACGAGCAGTACTTC. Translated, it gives CASSLTRYEQYF.

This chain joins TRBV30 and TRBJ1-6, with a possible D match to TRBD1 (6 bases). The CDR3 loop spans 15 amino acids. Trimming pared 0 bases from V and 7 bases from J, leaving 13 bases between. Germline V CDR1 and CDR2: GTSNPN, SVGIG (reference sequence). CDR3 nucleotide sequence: TGTGCCTGGAGTGTAGGGGGAACGGTGAATTCACCCCTCCACTTT. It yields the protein CAWSVGGTVNSPLHF. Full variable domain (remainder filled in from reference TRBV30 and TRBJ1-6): SQTIHQWPATLVQPVGSPLSLECTVEGTSNPNLYWYRQAAGRGLQLLFYSVGIGQISSEVPQNLSASRPQDRQFILSSKKLLLSDSGFYLCAWSVGGTVNSPLHFGNGTRLTVT.

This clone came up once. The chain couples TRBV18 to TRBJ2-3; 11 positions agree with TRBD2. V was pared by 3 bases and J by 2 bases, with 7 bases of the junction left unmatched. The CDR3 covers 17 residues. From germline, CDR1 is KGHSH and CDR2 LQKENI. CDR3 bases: TGTGCCAGCTCACCGAACCGACTAGCGGGAATCACAGATACGCAGTATTTT. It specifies CASSPNRLAGITDTQYF.

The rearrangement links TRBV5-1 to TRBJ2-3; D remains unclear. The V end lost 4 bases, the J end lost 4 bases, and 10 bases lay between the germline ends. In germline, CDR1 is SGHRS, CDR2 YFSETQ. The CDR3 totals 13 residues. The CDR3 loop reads CASSLDGPDTQYF. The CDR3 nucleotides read TGCGCCAGCAGCCTGGACGGTCCAGATACGCAGTATTTT.

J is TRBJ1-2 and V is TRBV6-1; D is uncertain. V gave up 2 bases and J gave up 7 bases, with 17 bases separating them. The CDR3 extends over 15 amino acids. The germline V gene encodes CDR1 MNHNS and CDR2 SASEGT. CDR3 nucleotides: TGTGCCAGCAGTGAATTGGGTCCGAGGAGGTCTGGCTACACCTTC. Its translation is CASSELGPRRSGYTF.

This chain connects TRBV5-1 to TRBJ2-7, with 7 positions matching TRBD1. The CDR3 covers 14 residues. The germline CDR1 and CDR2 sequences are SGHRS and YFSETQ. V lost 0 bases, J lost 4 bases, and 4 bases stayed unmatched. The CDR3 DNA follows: TGCGCCAGCAGCTTGGAGACAGGGCAGTACGAGCAGTACTTC. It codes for CASSLETGQYEQYF.